Listed here are 32 T cell receptor beta chains from one sample, sequenced in a study of shared clonotypes between healthy human individuals. TCRdb keeps only in-frame clones here, not all; method: immunoSEQ multiplex PCR. The sample includes under 2,500,000 clones, roughly 95% of them seen just once. Source material: naive CD4+ T cells sorted from blood. Subset given: CD45RA+ positively selected. These receptors were taken from a man aged 18 to 35 in good health.

With respect to this clone: One end of the junction is discordant with germline, which a read error may explain. Other DNA sequences of this sample code for an identical CDR3. CDR3 region: CASSLRADTQYF. Written as DNA, the CDR3 is TGTGCCAGCAGCTTAAGGGCAGATACACAGTATTTT. This chain uses TRBV7-2 with TRBJ2-3; the D is unclear. This CDR3 region has 12 residues. CDR1 is SGHTA, CDR2 FQGNSA, per germline.

The rearrangement uses TRBV30 and TRBJ2-2; maybe TRBD1 (5 bases). The CDR3 is made up of 14 amino acids. CDR1 is GTSNPN, CDR2 SVGIG, per germline (reference sequence). The V and J ends lost 2 bases and 0 bases respectively, with 7 bases between them. The CDR3 nucleotides read TGTGCCTGGAGTACAGGTACGAACACCGGGGAGCTGTTTTTT. Its protein is CAWSTGTNTGELFF.

With respect to this clone: Other DNA sequences in this sample translate to the same CDR3. This chain uses TRBV7-9 with TRBJ2-7; no clear D. This CDR3 spans 13 amino acids. V dropped 1 base and J dropped 3 bases, with 7 bases sitting between them. Per the germline V gene, CDR1 is SEHNR and CDR2 is FQNEAQ (reference sequence). CDR3 sequence reads: CASSLEGNYEQYF. The CDR3, as DNA: TGTGCCAGCAGCTTAGAAGGGAACTACGAGCAGTACTTC.

The CDR3 reads CASSVGGPSSYEQYF. The DNA of the CDR3 is TGCGCCAGCAGTGTCGGGGGACCGAGCTCCTACGAGCAGTACTTC. V usage is TRBV10-2 and J usage is TRBJ2-7, with D perhaps matching TRBD2 (6 bases). CDR3 length: 15 amino acids. Trimming shortened V by 4 bases and J by 0 bases, and 13 bases separated the two germline ends. Germline V gene sequence: CDR1 WSHSY, CDR2 SAAADI.

To note about this clone: An end of the junction does not agree with germline; a read error may underlie this. The CDR3 DNA reads as TGTGCCAGCAGCTTAGCGACCAACTTC. Encoded protein: CASSLATNF. V is TRBV7-9 and J is TRBJ2-5, with no clear D. This CDR3 region has 9 residues. The germline V gene has CDR1 SEHNR and CDR2 FQNEAQ (reference sequence).

This sequence joins TRBV2 and TRBJ2-5; 12 bases agree with TRBD2. CDR1 is SNHLY, CDR2 FYNNEI, per germline. The CDR3 spans 16 residues. Trimming cost V 3 bases and J 5 bases; bases outside gene matches: 7. CDR3 protein: CASSDPSGGARETQYF. In DNA, the CDR3 is TGTGCCAGCAGTGATCCTAGCGGGGGGGCTAGGGAGACCCAGTACTTC.

This chain joins TRBV30 and TRBJ2-7; TRBD1 aligns across 7 bases. Germline V gene data show CDR1 as GTSNPN and CDR2 as SVGIG (reference sequence). The trim removed 4 bases at V and 9 bases at J, leaving 12 bases unmatched. CDR3 length: 13 residues. In DNA form, the CDR3 reads TGTGCCTGGATCGACGACAGGGTTCGATGGCAGTACTTC. Translated: CAWIDDRVRWQYF.

The chain joins TRBV27 to TRBJ1-1; TRBD1 might be the D (6 bases). Per the germline V gene, CDR1 is MNHEY and CDR2 is SMNVEV (reference sequence). The CDR3 length is 15 residues. V was shortened by 8 bases and J by 1 base, with 17 bases between the two germline ends. DNA for the CDR3: TGTGCCAGCTTACCTGATAGGGGGAAGAACACTGAAGCTTTCTTT. Amino acid sequence: CASLPDRGKNTEAFF.

The chain links TRBV5-6 to TRBJ1-2; the D gene is possibly TRBD1 (6 bases). This CDR3 is 15 amino acids long. V lost 0 bases, J lost 7 bases, and 16 bases lay in between. Germline V gene sequence: CDR1 SGHDT, CDR2 YYEEEE. The CDR3, as DNA: TGTGCCAGCAGCTTGGCCCGGGGGGCGCATTTTGGCTACACCTTC. Protein: CASSLARGAHFGYTF.

This clone showed up just once. The V call is TRBV6-6, the J call TRBJ2-7; 10 bases agree with TRBD2. CDR1 MNHNY and CDR2 SVGAGI come from the germline V gene (reference sequence). CDR3 length: 16 residues. V shed 8 bases, J shed 0 bases, and the junction held 10 bases outside the gene matches. The CDR3 here is CASGSTSGTSSYEQYF. DNA for the CDR3: TGTGCCAGCGGTTCTACTAGCGGGACCTCCTCCTACGAGCAGTACTTC.

The chain is built from TRBV29-1 and TRBJ1-1, with unresolved D. The germline V and J ends were trimmed by 0 bases and 11 bases, with 10 bases remaining between them. Germline CDR1 is SQVTM and CDR2 is ANQGSEA. The CDR3 is 11 residues long. The CDR3, as DNA: TGCAGCGTTGAAGATTTGGAGTGGGCTTTCTTT. Translation: CSVEDLEWAFF. Variable domain in full (rest from reference TRBV29-1 and TRBJ1-1): SAVISQKPSRDICQRGTSLTIQCQVDSQVTMMFWYRQQPGQSLTLIATANQGSEATYESGFVIDKFPISRPNLTFSTLTVSNMSPEDSSIYLCSVEDLEWAFFGQGTRLTVV.

The CDR3: CASTREDEQYF. CDR3 DNA sequence: TGTGCCAGCACCCGAGAGGACGAGCAGTACTTC. The chain recombines TRBV7-3 with TRBJ2-7; D gene uncertain. The germline V and J ends were trimmed by 7 bases and 5 bases, with 9 bases remaining between them. The CDR3 runs 11 residues. CDR1 is SGHTA and CDR2 is FQGTGA in the germline V gene.

The V and J genes are TRBV5-4 and TRBJ1-1; 8 bases align to TRBD1. CDR1 and CDR2 (germline): SGHNT, YYREEE (reference sequence). The CDR3 runs 15 residues. V gave up 3 bases and J gave up 0 bases; unmatched junction bases: 4. The CDR3 DNA reads as TGTGCCAGCAGCTCCGGACAGGGCCTGAACACTGAAGCTTTCTTT. Translating it yields CASSSGQGLNTEAFF.

V usage is TRBV6-6 and J usage is TRBJ2-7; D gene unclear. CDR1 and CDR2 from the germline V gene are MNHNY and SVGAGI (reference sequence). This CDR3 spans 14 amino acids. V lost 7 bases and J 2 bases, leaving 15 bases between the germline ends. The CDR3, as DNA: TGTGCCAGCACCCGGACCGGTAGAACCTACGAGCAGTACTTC. Translating it yields CASTRTGRTYEQYF.

CDR3 residues: CSASRLYEQYF. The CDR3 region has the DNA TGCAGTGCTAGTCGTCTCTACGAGCAGTACTTC. This sequence joins TRBV20-1 and TRBJ2-7; the D is unclear. Germline loops: CDR1 DFQATT, CDR2 SNEGSKA (reference sequence). V was pared by 3 bases and J by 3 bases, with 6 bases between. The CDR3 is 11 amino acids.

V and J are TRBV28 and TRBJ2-1; D is perhaps TRBD2 (6 bases). Germline V gene data show CDR1 as MDHEN and CDR2 as SYDVKM. V lost 5 bases, J lost 8 bases, and 13 bases lay in between. This CDR3 spans 13 amino acids. The CDR3 reads CASSRGLLDEQFF. The CDR3 nucleotides read TGTGCCAGCAGTAGGGGACTCCTTGATGAGCAGTTCTTC.

In regard to this clone: This specimen includes other DNA sequences encoding the same CDR3. DNA of the CDR3: TGTGCCAGCAGCCCGGACAGGAACTATGGCTACACCTTC. Amino acids: CASSPDRNYGYTF. The rearrangement links TRBV7-3 to TRBJ1-2; 7 bases map to TRBD1. The CDR3 is 13 amino acids. Germline CDR1 SGHTA, CDR2 FQGTGA. Losses at the gene ends were 5 bases for V and 2 bases for J; bases not matched to a gene: 2.

The chain has TRBV6-5 and TRBJ2-7; no clear D gene. Trimming shortened V by 0 bases and J by 0 bases, and 6 bases separated the two germline ends. Looked up from germline, CDR1 is MNHEY and CDR2 is SVGAGI. The CDR3 is made up of 14 amino acids. CDR3 protein: CASSYSRHSYEQYF. The CDR3 DNA follows: TGTGCCAGCAGTTACTCTCGACACTCCTACGAGCAGTACTTC.

Only one count was recorded for this clone. This chain links TRBV4-1 with TRBJ2-3; 11 bases agree with TRBD1. This CDR3 region has 15 residues. V lost 5 bases to trimming and J lost 4 bases; unmatched junction nucleotides: 5. The germline V gene encodes CDR1 MGHRA and CDR2 YSYEKL. CDR3 protein: CASSGRDRGSDTQYF. The CDR3 DNA is TGCGCCAGCAGCGGCCGGGACAGGGGGTCAGATACGCAGTATTTT.

The rearrangement uses TRBV6-1 and TRBJ2-1; perhaps TRBD2 as D (5 bases). The CDR3 contains 16 residues. Germline assignment: CDR1 MNHNS and CDR2 SASEGT. Trimming stripped 2 bases from V and 8 bases from J, with 19 bases between. Here the CDR3 reads CASSETRLYGADEQFF. In nucleotides, the CDR3 is TGTGCCAGCAGTGAAACTAGACTGTACGGCGCGGATGAGCAGTTCTTC.

The chain has TRBV7-2 and TRBJ2-7, with 7 bases identical to TRBD1. The germline V gene has CDR1 SGHTA and CDR2 FQGNSA. The CDR3 consists of 13 residues. J was trimmed by 3 bases and V by 5 bases; bases with no gene match: 4. CDR3 residues: CASSKDRNYEQYF. As DNA, the CDR3 is TGTGCCAGCAGCAAGGACAGGAACTACGAGCAGTACTTC. Full variable domain (remainder filled in from reference TRBV7-2 and TRBJ2-7): GAGVSQSPSNKVTEKGKDVELRCDPISGHTALYWYRQSLGQGLEFLIYFQGNSAPDKSGLPSDRFSAERTGGSVSTLTIQRTQQEDSAVYLCASSKDRNYEQYFGPGTRLTVT.

This chain connects TRBV6-6 to TRBJ1-5; D might be TRBD1 (5 bases). CDR3 length: 15 amino acids. Germline CDR1 reads MNHNY; CDR2 reads SVGAGI (reference sequence). Trimming cost V 0 bases and J 0 bases, with 6 bases left between them. This CDR3 is CASSYSQGSNQPQHF. CDR3 sequence (DNA): TGTGCCAGCAGTTACTCTCAGGGTAGCAATCAGCCCCAGCATTTT.

V and J are TRBV10-3 and TRBJ2-2; 10 positions agree with TRBD1. The CDR3 is 15 residues long. Germline lookup yields CDR1 ENHRY and CDR2 SYGVKD. Trimming cost V 3 bases and J 7 bases; bases outside gene matches: 5. CDR3 sequence (DNA): TGTGCCATCAGTGAAGGGACAGGGGTCGGCGGGGAGCTGTTTTTT. It is translated as CAISEGTGVGGELFF.

The rearrangement uses TRBV19 and TRBJ1-2, with D perhaps matching TRBD1 (5 bases). Trimming pared 10 bases from V and 0 bases from J, leaving 12 bases between. The V gene's germline CDR1 is LNHDA and CDR2 SQIVND (reference sequence). The CDR3 length is 13 residues. CDR3 in amino acids: CATRRGANYGYTF. CDR3 nucleotides: TGTGCCACGCGAAGGGGAGCTAACTATGGCTACACCTTC. The full variable domain, completed using reference TRBV19 and TRBJ1-2, is DGGITQSPKYLFRKEGQNVTLSCEQNLNHDAMYWYRQDPGQGLRLIYYSQIVNDFQKGDIAEGYSVSREKKESFPLTVTSAQKNPTAFYLCATRRGANYGYTFGSGTRLTVV.

V usage is TRBV15 and J usage is TRBJ2-7, with D possibly matching TRBD1 (6 bases). The CDR3 loop spans 15 amino acids. V lost 0 bases and J lost 5, with 14 bases in between. Germline lookup yields CDR1 LNHNV and CDR2 YYDKDF (reference sequence). The CDR3 sequence: CATSREPQGSHEQYF. As DNA, the CDR3 is TGTGCCACCAGCAGAGAACCCCAGGGGTCCCACGAGCAGTACTTC.

This chain joins TRBV5-1 and TRBJ2-3, with D tentatively TRBD2 (5 bases). Looked up from germline, CDR1 is SGHRS and CDR2 is YFSETQ. The V gene lost 1 base and the J gene lost 0 bases, with 15 bases spanning the gap. The CDR3 runs 17 residues. Here the CDR3 reads CASSLSHDYPSTDTQYF. DNA for the CDR3: TGCGCCAGCAGCTTGAGCCACGACTATCCGAGCACAGATACGCAGTATTTT.

The J gene is TRBJ1-4, the V gene TRBV11-2; 8 bases align to TRBD1. Germline V gene lookup returns CDR1 SGHAT and CDR2 FQNNGV. Germline trimming cut 0 bases from V and 0 bases from J; bases unmatched to any gene: 3. The CDR3 extends over 17 amino acids. Here the CDR3 DNA reads TGTGCCAGCAGCTTAGATCAGGACAGGGCAACTAATGAAAAACTGTTTTTT. Encoded protein: CASSLDQDRATNEKLFF.

This chain links TRBV28 with TRBJ1-2, with 7 positions matching TRBD1. The CDR3 sequence is 15 residues long. V gave up 3 bases and J gave up 6 bases; unmatched junction bases: 10. In germline, CDR1 is MDHEN, CDR2 SYDVKM. In DNA, the CDR3 is TGTGCCAGCAGTTTTGGAGACAGGGCTATTCATGGCTACACCTTC. Residues: CASSFGDRAIHGYTF.

In this sample, this clone turned up a few times. The gene calls are TRBV28 and TRBJ1-2; TRBD1 might be the D (5 bases). In germline, CDR1 is MDHEN, CDR2 SYDVKM. Trimming pared 5 bases from V and 4 bases from J, leaving 14 bases between. The CDR3 covers 14 residues. The CDR3, as DNA: TGTGCCAGCAGTACCCAGGTGGGGCTCTATGGCTACACCTTC. It specifies CASSTQVGLYGYTF.

This clone appeared a single time. The chain employs TRBV18 and TRBJ2-5, with 8 bases that match TRBD2. Trimming removed 1 base from V and 2 bases from J; junction bases left unmatched: 6. The CDR3 is 16 residues long. Germline V lookup: CDR1 KGHSH, CDR2 LQKENI. Here the CDR3 DNA reads TGTGCCAGCTCACCACGCGCGGGGGGCCAACAAGAGACCCAGTACTTC. This codes for CASSPRAGGQQETQYF.

In DNA, the CDR3 is TGTGCCAGCAGCCCTCGGGACCCGGCTGACTATGGCTACACCTTC. It specifies CASSPRDPADYGYTF. The chain carries TRBV9 and TRBJ1-2; D possibly corresponds to TRBD1 (5 bases). Germline loops: CDR1 SGDLS, CDR2 YYNGEE. The length of the CDR3 is 15 residues. V gave up 4 bases and J gave up 3 bases, with 16 bases separating them.

Only one count was recorded for this clone. This chain connects TRBV30 to TRBJ1-5; no firm D call. Germline V CDR1 and CDR2: GTSNPN, SVGIG (reference sequence). The CDR3 is 14 amino acids. V dropped 2 bases and J dropped 4 bases, with 12 bases sitting between them. CDR3 DNA: TGTGCCTGGAGTATTGGCAGCTCAAATCAGCCCCAGCATTTT. This translates into CAWSIGSSNQPQHF.